The 27 T cell receptor beta chains reported below all come from one sample, sequenced in a study of blood T cell repertoires in COVID-19. Generated by immunoSEQ multiplex PCR, the TCRdb table keeps only in-frame clones and is missing some. The table records about 110,000 clones, approximately 85% of them present only once. Sequences were obtained from peripheral blood. These receptor sequences come from a woman aged 55-70 years with COVID-19, enrolled during active disease.

The chain employs TRBV12-5 and TRBJ2-1; 7 bases map to TRBD1. This CDR3 contains 13 residues. In germline, CDR1 is LGHNT, CDR2 FRNRAP. The J segment lost 4 bases and the V segment lost 8 bases, leaving 5 bases of the junction unmatched. CDR3 coding DNA: TGTGCTAGTCGGGCAGGGGGTTACAATGAGCAGTTCTTC. It codes for CASRAGGYNEQFF.

The chain is built from TRBV9 and TRBJ2-5; TRBD2 matches 8 bases. The CDR3 contains 15 residues. Germline V lookup: CDR1 SGDLS, CDR2 YYNGEE. After removal of 0 bases from V and 1 base from J, the junction contained 2 bases not matched to a gene. DNA of the CDR3: TGTGCCAGCAGCGTAGTAGCGGGGCTCCAAGAGACCCAGTACTTC. It specifies CASSVVAGLQETQYF.

Here the CDR3 DNA reads TGTGCCAGCAGCTTATCCAGGGGACACTACGAGCAGTACTTC. As protein: CASSLSRGHYEQYF. This chain connects TRBV7-8 to TRBJ2-7, with D perhaps matching TRBD1 (6 bases). V was trimmed by 2 bases and J by 3 bases, leaving 11 bases between them. Germline lookup yields CDR1 SGHVS and CDR2 FQNEAQ. The CDR3 is 14 amino acids.

This clone was seen only a few times. The chain recombines TRBV19 with TRBJ2-7; 9 nucleotides line up with TRBD1. Germline V lookup: CDR1 LNHDA, CDR2 SQIVND (reference sequence). The V gene end was trimmed by 4 bases and the J gene end by 4 bases; junction bases not matched to a gene: 5. This CDR3 is 14 amino acids long. The CDR3 nucleotides are TGTGCCAGTAGTACCGGGACAGGGTCGTACGAGCAGTACTTC. Encoded protein: CASSTGTGSYEQYF.

The rearrangement joins TRBV9 to TRBJ2-1, with D unresolved. Trimming shortened V by 0 bases and J by 8 bases, and 12 bases separated the two germline ends. Looked up from germline, CDR1 is SGDLS and CDR2 is YYNGEE. The CDR3 has 14 residues. As DNA, the CDR3 is TGTGCCAGCAGCGTAGATGTCTCCGTCGATGAGCAGTTCTTC. Amino acid sequence: CASSVDVSVDEQFF.

The chain has TRBV5-1 and TRBJ1-1; weak D call: TRBD1 (6 bases). This CDR3 is 14 amino acids long. V lost 5 bases to trimming and J lost 7 bases, with 18 bases between them. Germline V gene data show CDR1 as SGHRS and CDR2 as YFSETQ. This CDR3 reads CASRSHPGGFEAFF. CDR3 nucleotide sequence: TGCGCCAGCAGATCCCACCCGGGGGGCTTTGAAGCTTTCTTT.

The V and J genes are TRBV6-2 or TRBV6-3 and TRBJ1-2; the match to TRBD1 covers 7 bases. Germline values: CDR1 MNHEY, CDR2 SVGEGT. V trimming: 6 bases; J trimming: 0 bases; junction bases outside the gene matches: 10. The CDR3 totals 16 residues. This CDR3 is CASSATQGLTNYGYTF. The CDR3 DNA is TGTGCCAGCAGCGCGACACAGGGGTTGACTAACTATGGCTACACCTTC.

This clone was seen a few times. The chain is built from TRBV6-5 and TRBJ1-2; 9 bases align to TRBD1. There are 16 residues in the CDR3. Germline trimming cut 4 bases from V and 3 bases from J; bases unmatched to any gene: 9. CDR1 and CDR2 from the germline V gene are MNHEY and SVGAGI. CDR3 in amino acids: CASSSGTGRPHYGYTF. The DNA for the CDR3 is TGTGCCAGCAGTTCCGGGACAGGGAGGCCTCACTATGGCTACACCTTC.

This sequence joins TRBV20-1 and TRBJ2-4, with D perhaps TRBD1 (5 bases). The CDR3 consists of 17 residues. CDR1 DFQATT and CDR2 SNEGSKA come from the germline V gene (reference sequence). The V end was cut by 3 bases, the J end by 7 bases, with 25 bases between. The CDR3 spells CSASLQGTLPFENIQYF. As DNA, the CDR3 is TGCAGTGCTAGTCTCCAGGGCACACTCCCTTTCGAGAACATTCAGTACTTC.

This sequence joins TRBV7-8 and TRBJ2-7; TRBD1 matches 10 bases. Germline loops: CDR1 SGHVS, CDR2 FQNEAQ. V shed 1 base, J shed 4 bases, and the junction held 1 base outside the gene matches. CDR3 length: 14 amino acids. The CDR3 sequence: CASSLGQGAYEQYF. DNA of the CDR3: TGTGCCAGCAGCTTAGGACAGGGGGCTTACGAGCAGTACTTC.

This clone has only one observation. V is TRBV9 and J is TRBJ2-1, with 10 bases fitting TRBD1. CDR3 length equals 13 residues. J was trimmed by 8 bases and V by 6 bases; bases with no gene match: 5. Looked up from germline, CDR1 is SGDLS and CDR2 is YYNGEE. The chain's CDR3 is CASTGTGEYEQFF. The CDR3 DNA reads as TGTGCCAGCACCGGGACAGGGGAATATGAGCAGTTCTTC. The full variable domain, with the rest looked up from reference TRBV9 and TRBJ2-1, is DSGVTQTPKHLITATGQRVTLRCSPRSGDLSVYWYQQSLDQGLQFLIQYYNGEERAKGNILERFSAQQFPDLHSELNLSSLELGDSALYFCASTGTGEYEQFFGPGTRLTVL.

This chain uses TRBV5-1 with TRBJ2-5, with TRBD2 matching 13 bases. J was trimmed by 4 bases and V by 3 bases; bases with no gene match: 3. CDR3 length: 15 residues. In germline, CDR1 is SGHRS, CDR2 YFSETQ. The CDR3 nucleotides are TGCGCCAGCAGCTCAGGGACTAGCGGGGTAGAGACCCAGTACTTC. Amino acid sequence: CASSSGTSGVETQYF.

V and J are TRBV27 and TRBJ2-7; TRBD2 matches at 8 bases. CDR1 MNHEY and CDR2 SMNVEV come from the germline V gene (reference sequence). The CDR3 spans 14 residues. V was pared by 4 bases and J by 2 bases, with 4 bases of the junction left unmatched. CDR3 DNA: TGTGCCAGCAGTTCGGGCGGGGGGACCTACGAGCAGTACTTC. Translated, it gives CASSSGGGTYEQYF.

The chain couples TRBV5-1 to TRBJ1-2, with 9 positions matching TRBD1. V lost 3 bases, J lost 7 bases, and 4 bases stayed unmatched. The CDR3 extends over 13 amino acids. CDR1 is SGHRS and CDR2 is YFSETQ in the germline V gene. For the CDR3, the DNA is TGCGCCAGCAGCTGGAGGGACAGGGCTGGCTACACCTTC. Its protein is CASSWRDRAGYTF.

This chain connects TRBV27 to TRBJ1-1; 7 nucleotides align to TRBD1. CDR1 and CDR2 (germline): MNHEY, SMNVEV (reference sequence). The CDR3 contains 14 residues. J lost 2 bases, V lost 7 bases, and 7 bases had no gene match. The DNA for the CDR3 is TGTGCCAGCAAAGGATCAGGGGGAAACACTGAAGCTTTCTTT. Translated, it gives CASKGSGGNTEAFF.

The chain employs TRBV5-4 and TRBJ2-1, with D perhaps matching TRBD1 (6 bases). CDR1 is SGHNT, CDR2 YYREEE, per germline (reference sequence). V lost 5 bases, J lost 3 bases, and 15 bases lay in between. This CDR3 is 15 amino acids long. In DNA, the CDR3 is TGTGCCAGCAGGGACGGTTCGACAGGCTACAATGAGCAGTTCTTC. This sequence encodes CASRDGSTGYNEQFF.

V usage is TRBV21-1 and J usage is TRBJ2-2; the DNA was not compared with TRBD2, the D call given in the table. TRBV21-1 represents a pseudogene. The CDR3 is made up of 15 amino acids. CDR3: CASSNGREGTGELFF. The CDR3 bases are TGTGCCAGCAGCAACGGCAGGGAGGGCACCGGGGAGCTGTTTTTT.

The rearrangement uses TRBV5-1 and TRBJ1-6; D call uncertain. Trimming took 5 bases from V and 1 from J, leaving 16 bases between them. In germline, CDR1 is SGHRS, CDR2 YFSETQ. This CDR3 comprises 17 residues. The CDR3 protein is CASRFGPGGSYNSPLHF. The CDR3 region has the DNA TGCGCCAGCAGGTTTGGTCCAGGAGGTTCCTATAATTCACCCCTCCACTTT.

The chain employs TRBV6-6 and TRBJ2-3; maybe TRBD1 (6 bases). The CDR3 has 14 amino acids. The V end lost 2 bases, the J end lost 2 bases, and 8 bases lay between the germline ends. The V gene's germline CDR1 is MNHNY and CDR2 SVGAGI (reference sequence). The CDR3 bases are TGTGCCAGCAGTTACGGGGGCCCCACAGATACGCAGTATTTT. It is translated as CASSYGGPTDTQYF.

V and J are TRBV11-3 and TRBJ2-3; TRBD2 matches 13 bases. Germline CDR1 reads SGHNT; CDR2 reads YENEEA. V was pared by 1 base and J by 2 bases, with 3 bases of the junction left unmatched. The CDR3 consists of 17 residues. The CDR3 sequence is CASSLGTSGGHTDTQYF. The CDR3 DNA follows: TGTGCCAGCAGCTTAGGGACTAGCGGGGGCCACACAGATACGCAGTATTTT. Based on the CDR3 plus reference TRBV11-3 and TRBJ2-3, the full variable domain is EAGVVQSPRYKIIEKKQPVAFWCNPISGHNTLYWYLQNLGQGPELLIRYENEEAVDDSQLPKDRFSAERLKGVDSTLKIQPAELGDSAVYLCASSLGTSGGHTDTQYFGPGTRLTVL.

The chain carries TRBV18 and TRBJ2-5; D might be TRBD2 (6 bases). Germline V gene lookup returns CDR1 KGHSH and CDR2 LQKENI. V lost 2 bases and J 3 bases, leaving 7 bases between the germline ends. This CDR3 is built from 13 residues. CDR3 nucleotides: TGTGCCAGCTCACCATCGGGGGAAGAGACCCAGTACTTC. Protein product: CASSPSGEETQYF.

V and J are TRBV2 and TRBJ1-5; D is ambiguous. Germline-derived CDR1 and CDR2 are SNHLY and FYNNEI. Trimming took 10 bases from V and 2 from J, leaving 15 bases between them. The CDR3 is 14 amino acids. DNA of the CDR3: TGTGCCACCACCCGGGGTGAAGGCAATCAGCCCCAGCATTTT. Its translation is CATTRGEGNQPQHF. Full variable domain (remainder filled in from reference TRBV2 and TRBJ1-5): EPEVTQTPSHQVTQMGQEVILRCVPISNHLYFYWYRQILGQKVEFLVSFYNNEISEKSEIFDDQFSVERPDGSNFTLKIRSTKLEDSAMYFCATTRGEGNQPQHFGDGTRLSIL.

V gene TRBV28 combines with J gene TRBJ1-1, with 7 bases that match TRBD1. CDR1 and CDR2 (germline): MDHEN, SYDVKM. The CDR3 extends over 15 amino acids. With 7 bases clipped from V and 4 bases from J, the junction kept 12 bases outside the gene matches. The CDR3 loop is CASILGGDGATEAFF. The CDR3 DNA follows: TGTGCCAGCATTCTAGGGGGCGACGGGGCCACTGAAGCTTTCTTT. Looking up the rest from reference TRBV28 and TRBJ1-1 gives the full variable domain: DVKVTQSSRYLVKRTGEKVFLECVQDMDHENMFWYRQDPGLGLRLIYFSYDVKMKEKGDIPEGYSVSREKKERFSLILESASTNQTSMYLCASILGGDGATEAFFGQGTRLTVV.

This chain joins TRBV18 and TRBJ1-6, with D hard to call. Germline CDR1 KGHSH, CDR2 LQKENI. The CDR3 contains 15 residues. Trimming left V 2 bases short and J 6 bases short, with 11 bases between. CDR3 residues: CASSPAGETNSPLHF. The CDR3 DNA reads as TGTGCCAGCTCACCAGCCGGGGAGACTAATTCACCCCTCCACTTT.

This clone was seen a handful of times. The chain uses TRBV11-1 and TRBJ2-5; tentatively, D is TRBD2 (7 bases). The length of the CDR3 is 16 residues. The V gene lost 2 bases and the J gene lost 5 bases, with 18 bases spanning the gap. Germline V CDR1 and CDR2: SGHAT, FQDESV (reference sequence). DNA of the CDR3: TGTGCCAGCAGCTTACTATGGCGGGGGCAGGGGGAGACCCAGTACTTC. Its protein is CASSLLWRGQGETQYF. Full variable domain (remainder filled in from reference TRBV11-1 and TRBJ2-5): EAEVAQSPRYKITEKSQAVAFWCDPISGHATLYWYRQILGQGPELLVQFQDESVVDDSQLPKDRFSAERLKGVDSTLKIQPAELGDSAMYLCASSLLWRGQGETQYFGPGTRLLVL.

The chain recombines TRBV7-2 with TRBJ1-2; no definite D call. V was clipped by 2 bases and J by 4 bases, with 17 bases between them. CDR1 and CDR2 from the germline V gene are SGHTA and FQGNSA. This CDR3 has 16 residues. This CDR3 reads CASSLREDWGSYGYTF. DNA of the CDR3: TGTGCCAGCAGCTTAAGGGAGGATTGGGGTTCCTATGGCTACACCTTC.

The chain carries TRBV6-5 and TRBJ1-2, with TRBD1 matching 10 bases. J was trimmed by 7 bases and V by 3 bases; bases with no gene match: 11. The CDR3 is 16 residues long. Per germline, CDR1 MNHEY and CDR2 SVGAGI. In DNA, the CDR3 is TGTGCCAGCAGTTATGAGACCGGGACAGGGGTTGTTGGCTACACCTTC. It translates to CASSYETGTGVVGYTF.